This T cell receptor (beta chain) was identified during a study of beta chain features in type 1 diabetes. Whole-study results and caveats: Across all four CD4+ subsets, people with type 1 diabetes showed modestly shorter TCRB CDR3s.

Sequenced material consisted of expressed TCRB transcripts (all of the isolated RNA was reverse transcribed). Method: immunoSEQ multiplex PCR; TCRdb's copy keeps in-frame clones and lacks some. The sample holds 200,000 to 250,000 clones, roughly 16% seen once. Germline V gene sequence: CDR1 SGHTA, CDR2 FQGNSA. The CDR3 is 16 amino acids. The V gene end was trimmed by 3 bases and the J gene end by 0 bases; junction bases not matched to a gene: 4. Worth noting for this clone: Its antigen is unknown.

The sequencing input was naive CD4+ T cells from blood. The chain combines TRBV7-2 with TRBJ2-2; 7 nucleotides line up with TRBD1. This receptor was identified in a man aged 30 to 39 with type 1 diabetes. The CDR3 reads CASSFTGTANTGELFF. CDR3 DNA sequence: TGTGCCAGCAGCTTTACCGGGACAGCGAACACCGGGGAGCTGTTTTTT.